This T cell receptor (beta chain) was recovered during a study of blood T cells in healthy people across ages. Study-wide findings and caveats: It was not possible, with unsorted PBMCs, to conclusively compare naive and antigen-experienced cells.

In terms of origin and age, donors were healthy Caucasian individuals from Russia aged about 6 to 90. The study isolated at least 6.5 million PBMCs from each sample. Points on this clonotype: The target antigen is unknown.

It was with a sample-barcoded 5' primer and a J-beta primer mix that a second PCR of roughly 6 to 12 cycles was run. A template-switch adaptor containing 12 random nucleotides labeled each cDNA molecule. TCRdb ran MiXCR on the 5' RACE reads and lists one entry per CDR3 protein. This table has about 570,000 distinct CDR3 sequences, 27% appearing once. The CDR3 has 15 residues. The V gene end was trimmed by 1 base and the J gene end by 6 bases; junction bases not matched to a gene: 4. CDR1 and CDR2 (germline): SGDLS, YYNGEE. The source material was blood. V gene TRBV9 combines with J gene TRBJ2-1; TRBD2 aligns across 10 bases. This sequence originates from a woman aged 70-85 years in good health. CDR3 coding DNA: TGTGCCAGCAGCGTACTAGCGGGAGAATCCAATGAGCAGTTCTTC. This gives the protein CASSVLAGESNEQFF.